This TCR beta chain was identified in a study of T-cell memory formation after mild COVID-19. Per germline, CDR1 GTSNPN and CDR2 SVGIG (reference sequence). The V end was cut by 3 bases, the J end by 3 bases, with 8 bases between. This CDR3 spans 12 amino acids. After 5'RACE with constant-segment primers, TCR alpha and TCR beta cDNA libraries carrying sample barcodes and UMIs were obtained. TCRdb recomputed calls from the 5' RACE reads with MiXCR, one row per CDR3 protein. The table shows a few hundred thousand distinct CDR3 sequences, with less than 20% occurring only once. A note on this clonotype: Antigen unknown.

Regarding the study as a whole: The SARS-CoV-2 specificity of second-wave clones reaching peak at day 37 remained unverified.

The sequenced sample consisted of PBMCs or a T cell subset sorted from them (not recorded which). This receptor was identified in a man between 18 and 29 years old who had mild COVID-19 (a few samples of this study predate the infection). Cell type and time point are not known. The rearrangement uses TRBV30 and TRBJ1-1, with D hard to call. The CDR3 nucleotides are TGTGCCTGGAGCTCCTTTCACACTGAAGCTTTCTTT. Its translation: CAWSSFHTEAFF.